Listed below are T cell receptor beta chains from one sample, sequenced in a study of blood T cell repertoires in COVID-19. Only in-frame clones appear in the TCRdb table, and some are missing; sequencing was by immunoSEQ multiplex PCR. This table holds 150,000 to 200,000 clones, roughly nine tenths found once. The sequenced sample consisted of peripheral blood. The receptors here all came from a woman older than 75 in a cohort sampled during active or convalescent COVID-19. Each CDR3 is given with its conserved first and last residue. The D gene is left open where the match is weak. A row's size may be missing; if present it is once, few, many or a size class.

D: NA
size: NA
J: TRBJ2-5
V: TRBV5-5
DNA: TGTGCCAGCAGCTTGCCAGGGTTAGGCCAAGAGACCCAGTACTTC
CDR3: CASSLPGLGQETQYF

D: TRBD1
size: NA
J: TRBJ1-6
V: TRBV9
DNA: TGTGCCAGCAGTAAGACAGGGAACTATAATTCACCCCTCCACTTT
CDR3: CASSKTGNYNSPLHF

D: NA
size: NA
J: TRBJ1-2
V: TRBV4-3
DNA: TGCGCCAGCAGCCAAGGGGGGGGCCTCTATGGCTACACCTTC
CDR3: CASSQGGGLYGYTF

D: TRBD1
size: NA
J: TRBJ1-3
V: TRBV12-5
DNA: TGTGCTAGTGGTTCCCTCAGGGGGGACTCTGGAAACACCATATATTTT
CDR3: CASGSLRGDSGNTIYF

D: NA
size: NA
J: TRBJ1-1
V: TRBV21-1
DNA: TGTGCCAGATCGGGACAGCCGTCCTTTACCTTCCGGAACACTGAAGCTTTCTTT
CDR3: CARSGQPSFTFRNTEAFF

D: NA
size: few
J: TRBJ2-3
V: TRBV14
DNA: TGTGCCAGCAGCCAATATCCGGGCACAGATACGCAGTATTTT
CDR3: CASSQYPGTDTQYF

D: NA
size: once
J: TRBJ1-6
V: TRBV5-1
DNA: TGCGCCAGCAGCTTAACAGAAGCCAATAATTCACCCCTCCACTTT
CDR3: CASSLTEANNSPLHF

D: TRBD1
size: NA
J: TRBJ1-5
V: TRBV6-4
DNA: TGTGCCAGCACCTTTCCCGGGACAGGGGGCGCGGGCAATCAGCCCCAGCATTTT
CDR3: CASTFPGTGGAGNQPQHF

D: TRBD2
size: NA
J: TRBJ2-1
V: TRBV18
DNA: TGTGCCAGCTCACCTAGCGGGAGAGCCTACAATGAGCAGTTCTTC
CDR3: CASSPSGRAYNEQFF

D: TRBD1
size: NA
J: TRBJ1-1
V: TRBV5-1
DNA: TGCGCCAGCAGCTGGGGACAGGGAGTATCTGAAGCTTTCTTT
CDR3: CASSWGQGVSEAFF

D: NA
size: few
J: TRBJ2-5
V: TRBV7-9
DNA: TGTGCCAGCAGCCCACGGACAGCTCAAGAGACCCAGTACTTC
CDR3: CASSPRTAQETQYF

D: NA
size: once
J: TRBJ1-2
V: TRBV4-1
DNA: TGCGCCAGCAGCCAAGATCCTGACAGACACTATGGCTACACCTTC
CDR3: CASSQDPDRHYGYTF

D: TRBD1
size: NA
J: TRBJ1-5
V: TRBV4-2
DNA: TGTGCCAGCAGCCAAGGAAATGAGGGGGCCTCGGAGCCCCAGCATTTT
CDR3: CASSQGNEGASEPQHF

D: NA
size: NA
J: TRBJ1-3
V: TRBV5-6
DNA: TGTGCCAGCAGCTTGGTCGGGGTGTCTGGAAACACCATATATTTT
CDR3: CASSLVGVSGNTIYF

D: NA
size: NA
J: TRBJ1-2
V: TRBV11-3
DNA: TGTGCCAGCAGCTTAGAAGGGGGATCGGGCTATGGCTACACCTTC
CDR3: CASSLEGGSGYGYTF

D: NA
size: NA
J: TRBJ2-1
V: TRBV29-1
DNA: TGCAGCGTTGTAGGGGCATACAATGAGCAGTTCTTC
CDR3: CSVVGAYNEQFF

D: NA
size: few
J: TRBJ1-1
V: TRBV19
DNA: TGTGCCAGTAGTCGCCCCACGAGGTCGAACACTGAAGCTTTCTTT
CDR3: CASSRPTRSNTEAFF

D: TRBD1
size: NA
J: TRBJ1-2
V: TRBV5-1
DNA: TGCGCCAGCAGCTTGCCGACAGGGGGCAGTGGCTACACCTTC
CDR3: CASSLPTGGSGYTF

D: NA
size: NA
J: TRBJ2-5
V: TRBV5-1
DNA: TGCGCCAGCAGCTTGGCGGGAGATCCGGAGACCCAGTACTTC
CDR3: CASSLAGDPETQYF

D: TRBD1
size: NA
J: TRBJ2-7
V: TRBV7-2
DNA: TGTGCCAGCAGGTACAGGGGGCGATCCTCCTACGAGCAGTACTTC
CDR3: CASRYRGRSSYEQYF

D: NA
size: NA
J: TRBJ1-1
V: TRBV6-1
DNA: TGTGCCAGCAGTGAAGGCTTACAGGGTTTAGGCACTGAAGCTTTCTTT
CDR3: CASSEGLQGLGTEAFF

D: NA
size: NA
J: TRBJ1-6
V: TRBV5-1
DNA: TGCGCCAGCAGCGTCGCAGGGGCTGATTCACCCCTCCACTTT
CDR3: CASSVAGADSPLHF